These 28 T cell receptor beta chains were sequenced from one sample in a study of blood T cells in healthy people across ages. A sample-barcoded 5' primer and a J-beta primer mix were used in a second PCR of roughly 7 to 11 cycles. TCRdb recomputed calls from the 5' RACE reads with MiXCR, one row per CDR3 protein. This repertoire shows around 780,000 distinct CDR3 sequences, about 61% found once; its top ten account for 25% to 30%. Sequencing input: blood. These receptor sequences come from a man aged 40-55 years in good health.

J is TRBJ1-6 and V is TRBV4-2; tentatively, D is TRBD1 (5 bases). The CDR3 consists of 16 residues. Trimming removed 3 bases from V and 10 bases from J, with 19 bases in between. The germline V gene has CDR1 LGHNA and CDR2 YNFKEQ. CDR3 nucleotides: TGTGCCAGCAGCCAGTTCCAGGGCCCACAACCCTCACCCCTCCACTTT. It encodes CASSQFQGPQPSPLHF.

This clonotype was detected a few times. V and J are TRBV7-3 and TRBJ2-3; D possibly corresponds to TRBD2 (5 bases). V dropped 2 bases and J dropped 3 bases, with 18 bases sitting between them. Germline V gives CDR1 SGHTA, CDR2 FQGTGA. The CDR3 loop spans 17 amino acids. The DNA of the CDR3 is TGTGCCAGCAGCTTATATCGGGGAATTTTGCTTACAGATACGCAGTATTTT. This translates into CASSLYRGILLTDTQYF.

This clonotype was recorded only once. The chain uses TRBV7-8 and TRBJ2-3; the match to TRBD1 covers 7 bases. CDR1 is SGHVS and CDR2 is FQNEAQ in the germline V gene. The CDR3 is 16 residues long. Trimming removed 5 bases from V and 1 base from J; junction bases left unmatched: 9. In DNA, the CDR3 is TGTGCCAGCAGCCGGCGGATCGGGACAGGCACAGATACGCAGTATTTT. It codes for CASSRRIGTGTDTQYF.

The chain combines TRBV28 with TRBJ2-7; D unclear. With 3 bases removed from V and 7 bases from J, the gap between germline ends came to 16 bases. Germline V CDR1 and CDR2: MDHEN, SYDVKM. This CDR3 has 14 amino acids. The CDR3 nucleotides are TGTGCCAGCAGTTTTCCCCGGGCGGTACAGGAGCAGTACTTC. Protein: CASSFPRAVQEQYF.

The chain couples TRBV2 to TRBJ2-7; no reliable D call. The germline V gene has CDR1 SNHLY and CDR2 FYNNEI. The length of the CDR3 is 11 residues. V gave up 7 bases and J gave up 7 bases, with 11 bases separating them. Here the CDR3 reads CASTLEGEQYF. CDR3 coding DNA: TGTGCCAGCACCTTAGAAGGGGAGCAGTACTTC.

CDR3 loop: CASSFGLAGAKQETQYF. The DNA of the CDR3 is TGTGCCAGTAGCTTTGGACTAGCGGGAGCTAAACAAGAGACCCAGTACTTC. The rearrangement links TRBV19 to TRBJ2-5, with 13 bases matching TRBD2. The CDR3 consists of 17 residues. J lost 2 bases, V lost 6 bases, and 9 bases had no gene match. The germline V gene encodes CDR1 LNHDA and CDR2 SQIVND (reference sequence).

A few counts support this clonotype. The CDR3 spells CSANGGSSYEQYF. The DNA of the CDR3 is TGCAGTGCTAACGGGGGTTCCTCCTACGAGCAGTACTTC. This chain uses TRBV20-1 with TRBJ2-7; possibly TRBD2 for D (6 bases). V shed 4 bases and J shed 0 bases, with 10 bases lying between them. In germline, CDR1 is DFQATT, CDR2 SNEGSKA (reference sequence). The CDR3 sequence is 13 residues long.

Only a few counts were recorded for this clonotype. The rearrangement joins TRBV7-3 to TRBJ2-4, with 9 bases matching TRBD1. The J call could be wrong; TRBJ2-7 is a better fit for the DNA end. This CDR3 is built from 16 residues. Germline CDR1 SGHTA, CDR2 FQGTGA. The CDR3 loop is CASSLFRFVTGGEQYF. The CDR3 DNA follows: TGTGCCAGCAGCTTATTTCGCTTCGTGACAGGGGGCGAGCAGTACTTC.

The rearrangement links TRBV7-9 to TRBJ2-5; a possible D gene is TRBD1 (5 bases). The J call may be incorrect, as the DNA end agrees better with TRBJ2-1. The CDR3 is made up of 15 amino acids. CDR1 SEHNR and CDR2 FQNEAQ come from the germline V gene (reference sequence). The CDR3 nucleotides read TGTGCCAGCAGCCACAGGTGGGGTACGTTGGATGAGCAGTTCTTC. Its protein product is CASSHRWGTLDEQFF.

This clonotype appeared many times. This chain uses TRBV5-1 with TRBJ2-1, with 8 bases that match TRBD2. The CDR3 is made up of 15 amino acids. CDR1 and CDR2 from the germline V gene are SGHRS and YFSETQ. The junction had 6 bases not matched to a gene; V was cut back by 1 base and J by 6 bases. This CDR3 is CASSLTAGGSNEQFF. DNA for the CDR3: TGCGCCAGCAGCTTGACCGCGGGAGGAAGCAATGAGCAGTTCTTC.

The J gene is TRBJ2-5, the V gene TRBV9; 7 bases align to TRBD2. The CDR3 covers 15 residues. Germline V lookup: CDR1 SGDLS, CDR2 YYNGEE. J was trimmed by 6 bases and V by 0 bases; bases with no gene match: 8. In nucleotides, the CDR3 is TGTGCCAGCAGCGTAGGAGGCGGGAGTACGCAGACCCAGTACTTC. It encodes CASSVGGGSTQTQYF.

This clonotype was seen repeatedly, ten times or more. The chain uses TRBV3-1 and TRBJ2-5; D is undetermined. Per germline, CDR1 LGHDT and CDR2 YNNKEL (reference sequence). This CDR3 contains 12 residues. Trimming pared 1 base from V and 13 bases from J, leaving 13 bases between. The CDR3 region is CASSQGETDTYF. CDR3 coding DNA: TGTGCCAGCAGCCAAGGGGAAACAGACACGTACTTC.

The table lists this clonotype with a count of one. V usage is TRBV5-1 and J usage is TRBJ1-4; perhaps TRBD1 as D (5 bases). The germline V gene has CDR1 SGHRS and CDR2 YFSETQ. The CDR3 runs 14 residues. V shed 5 bases and J shed 7 bases, with 15 bases lying between them. In DNA, the CDR3 is TGCGCCAGCAGGGAGGGACGGGACCCTGAAAAACTGTTTTTT. Residues: CASREGRDPEKLFF. The complete variable domain, with remaining parts taken from reference TRBV5-1 and TRBJ1-4, reads KAGVTQTPRYLIKTRGQQVTLSCSPISGHRSVSWYQQTPGQGLQFLFEYFSETQRNKGNFPGRFSGRQFSNSRSEMNVSTLELGDSALYLCASREGRDPEKLFFGSGTQLSVL.

This clonotype was detected a few times. This chain connects TRBV4-2 to TRBJ2-3, with D unclear. The ends were cut back, 4 bases at V and 1 base at J, with 18 bases in the middle. The CDR3 loop spans 17 amino acids. Germline-derived CDR1 and CDR2 are LGHNA and YNFKEQ. CDR3 residues: CASSLGRLISGTDTQYF. The DNA for the CDR3 is TGTGCCAGCAGCCTTGGCCGTCTAATTAGTGGCACAGATACGCAGTATTTT.

CDR3 bases: TGCAGTGCTATGGGACTAGGCTACAATGAGCAGTACTTC. As protein: CSAMGLGYNEQYF. The V gene is TRBV20-1, the J gene TRBJ2-1; 8 bases are shared with TRBD2. The closer fit of TRBJ2-7 to the DNA end suggests the J call may be wrong. Germline assignment: CDR1 DFQATT and CDR2 SNEGSKA (reference sequence). The CDR3 has 13 amino acids.

The V gene is TRBV11-3, the J gene TRBJ2-1; tentatively, D is TRBD2 (5 bases). The germline CDR1 and CDR2 sequences are SGHNT and YENEEA. The CDR3 consists of 16 residues. Trimming cost V 5 bases and J 8 bases, with 22 bases left between them. The CDR3 protein is CASSTRGASSGDEQFF. The CDR3 coding sequence is TGTGCCAGCAGCACCCGGGGAGCGTCCAGTGGGGATGAGCAGTTCTTC.

The chain recombines TRBV4-1 with TRBJ2-1; D not certain. V was pared by 0 bases and J by 8 bases, with 14 bases between. The germline V gene encodes CDR1 MGHRA and CDR2 YSYEKL. The CDR3 covers 15 residues. The CDR3 is CASSQDPRVLDEQFF. The DNA of the CDR3 is TGCGCCAGCAGCCAAGATCCCCGGGTCCTGGATGAGCAGTTCTTC.

This clonotype has just a few counts. The rearrangement joins TRBV20-1 to TRBJ2-2; TRBD1 aligns across 7 bases. V was clipped by 6 bases and J by 2 bases; unmatched bases: 3. This CDR3 spans 13 amino acids. Germline V CDR1 and CDR2: DFQATT, SNEGSKA (reference sequence). CDR3 sequence (DNA): TGCAGTGCCGGGGACAGCAACACCGGGGAGCTGTTTTTT. As protein: CSAGDSNTGELFF.

The genes are TRBV6-2 or TRBV6-3 and TRBJ1-5, with 7 bases lining up with TRBD1. This CDR3 comprises 13 residues. CDR1 is MNHEY and CDR2 is SVGEGT in the germline V gene. V shed 5 bases and J 7 bases; nucleotides not matched to a gene: 5. The CDR3 sequence: CASSDRDRQPQHF. The DNA of the CDR3 is TGTGCCAGCAGTGACAGGGACCGGCAGCCCCAGCATTTT.

J is TRBJ1-1 and V is TRBV11-2; possibly TRBD1 for D (6 bases). Germline V gene data show CDR1 as SGHAT and CDR2 as FQNNGV. V was pared by 6 bases and J by 1 base, with 18 bases between. The CDR3 has 16 residues. The CDR3 bases are TGTGCCAGCAGTTCGATGGTTGGACAGACGAACACTGAAGCTTTCTTT. Its protein product is CASSSMVGQTNTEAFF. Full variable domain (rest looked up from reference TRBV11-2 and TRBJ1-1): EAGVAQSPRYKIIEKRQSVAFWCNPISGHATLYWYQQILGQGPKLLIQFQNNGVVDDSQLPKDRFSAERLKGVDSTLKIQPAKLEDSAVYLCASSSMVGQTNTEAFFGQGTRLTVV.

About this clonotype: Since a much larger clone is just one base distant, this may be a read error. This chain links TRBV7-8 with TRBJ2-1; TRBD2 agrees at 8 bases. The J call may be faulty, since TRBJ2-7 better matches the DNA end. The length of the CDR3 is 17 residues. From germline, CDR1 is SGHVS and CDR2 FQNEAQ. CDR3 DNA: TGTGCCAGCAGCCACAGTCGTCGACTAGCGCCAAACAATGAGCAGTACTTC. Its translation: CASSHSRRLAPNNEQYF.

This clonotype is a singleton in its sample. This sequence joins TRBV7-3 and TRBJ1-2; possible D gene TRBD1, 6 bases. The CDR3 is made up of 14 amino acids. Germline lookup yields CDR1 SGHTA and CDR2 FQGTGA. V was clipped by 8 bases and J by 5 bases, with 18 bases between them. The CDR3 coding sequence is TGTGCCAGCCGGGGGCGGCTATACCCATATGGCTACACCTTC. Residues: CASRGRLYPYGYTF.

This clonotype came up a few times. The V call is TRBV7-2, the J call TRBJ2-3, with D perhaps matching TRBD2 (7 bases). V was clipped by 3 bases and J by 0 bases, with 10 bases between them. The CDR3 extends over 15 amino acids. Per the germline V gene, CDR1 is SGHTA and CDR2 is FQGNSA. CDR3 DNA: TGTGCCAGCAGCTTTCGGGGGGCTAGCACAGATACGCAGTATTTT. Translation: CASSFRGASTDTQYF.

This chain links TRBV12-3 or TRBV12-4 with TRBJ2-1, with 13 bases identical to TRBD2. CDR3 length equals 15 residues. With 8 bases clipped from V and 7 bases from J, the junction kept 8 bases outside the gene matches. The CDR3 reads CASQSRLAGGNEQFF. The CDR3 bases are TGTGCCAGCCAATCTCGACTAGCGGGAGGAAATGAGCAGTTCTTC.

The chain recombines TRBV20-1 with TRBJ2-5; TRBD2 matches 15 bases. Per the germline V gene, CDR1 is DFQATT and CDR2 is SNEGSKA (reference sequence). The CDR3 consists of 15 residues. V trimming: 5 bases; J trimming: 6 bases; junction bases outside the gene matches: 7. CDR3 loop: CSAGTSGGSVQTQYF. The CDR3 DNA reads as TGCAGTGCTGGGACTAGCGGGGGGAGTGTGCAGACCCAGTACTTC.

The genes are TRBV24-1 and TRBJ2-2, with 9 bases matching TRBD2. Germline V gives CDR1 KGHDR, CDR2 SFDVKD. The CDR3 spans 20 residues. J was trimmed by 0 bases and V by 0 bases; bases with no gene match: 10. The CDR3 here is CATSDLEVLREGANTGELFF. DNA of the CDR3: TGTGCCACCAGTGATTTGGAGGTTCTGCGGGAGGGAGCGAACACCGGGGAGCTGTTTTTT.

The chain uses TRBV24-1 and TRBJ2-1; D unresolved. CDR3 length: 13 residues. Trimming took 7 bases from V and 6 from J, leaving 12 bases between them. Germline CDR1 and CDR2: KGHDR and SFDVKD. The CDR3: CATREQSGNEQFF. The CDR3 coding sequence is TGTGCCACCAGGGAACAGTCGGGCAATGAGCAGTTCTTC.

This clonotype came up once. The gene calls are TRBV6-1 and TRBJ1-5; the D gene is possibly TRBD1 (6 bases). Trimming removed 0 bases from V and 5 bases from J, with 8 bases in between. CDR3 length equals 14 residues. Germline lookup yields CDR1 MNHNS and CDR2 SASEGT. CDR3 sequence reads: CASSEANRDQPQHF. The CDR3 bases are TGTGCCAGCAGTGAAGCCAACAGGGATCAGCCCCAGCATTTT.